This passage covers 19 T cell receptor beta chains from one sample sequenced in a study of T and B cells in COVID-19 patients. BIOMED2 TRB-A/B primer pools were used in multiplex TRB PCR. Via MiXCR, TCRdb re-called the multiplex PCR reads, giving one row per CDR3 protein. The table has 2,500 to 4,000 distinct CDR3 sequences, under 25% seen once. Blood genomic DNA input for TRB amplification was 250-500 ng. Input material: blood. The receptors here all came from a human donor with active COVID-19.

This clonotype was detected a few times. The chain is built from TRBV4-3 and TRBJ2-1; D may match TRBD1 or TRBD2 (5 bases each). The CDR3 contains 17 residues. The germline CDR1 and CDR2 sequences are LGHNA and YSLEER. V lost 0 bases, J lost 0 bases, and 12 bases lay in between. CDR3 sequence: CASSQDQGRPSYNEQFF. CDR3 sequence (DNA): TGCGCCAGCAGCCAAGATCAGGGACGGCCCTCCTACAATGAGCAGTTCTTC.

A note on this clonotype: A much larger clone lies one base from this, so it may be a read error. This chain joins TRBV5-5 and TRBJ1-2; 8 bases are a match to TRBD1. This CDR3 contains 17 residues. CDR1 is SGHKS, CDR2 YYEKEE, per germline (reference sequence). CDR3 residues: CASSLTAGGRINYGCTF. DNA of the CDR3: TGTGCCAGCAGCTTGACGGCAGGGGGCAGGATTAACTATGGCTGCACCTTC.

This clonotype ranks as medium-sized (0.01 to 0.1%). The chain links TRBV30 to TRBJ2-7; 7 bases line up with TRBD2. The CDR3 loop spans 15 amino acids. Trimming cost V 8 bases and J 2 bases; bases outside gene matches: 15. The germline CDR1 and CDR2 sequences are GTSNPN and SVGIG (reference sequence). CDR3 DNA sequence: TGTGCCGGAAAGTTAGCGGGCTGGGAGGCCTACGAGCAGTACTTC. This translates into CAGKLAGWEAYEQYF.

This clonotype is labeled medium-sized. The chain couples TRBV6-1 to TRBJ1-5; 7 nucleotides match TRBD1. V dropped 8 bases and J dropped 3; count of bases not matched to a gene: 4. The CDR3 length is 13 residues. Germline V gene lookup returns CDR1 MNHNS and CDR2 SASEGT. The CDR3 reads CASEQGNNQPQHF. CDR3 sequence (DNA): TGTGCCAGCGAACAGGGGAACAATCAGCCCCAGCATTTT.

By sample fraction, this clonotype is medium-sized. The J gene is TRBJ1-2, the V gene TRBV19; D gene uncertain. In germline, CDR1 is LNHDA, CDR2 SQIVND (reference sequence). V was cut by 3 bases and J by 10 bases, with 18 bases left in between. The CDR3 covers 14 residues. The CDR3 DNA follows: TGTGCCAGTAGTATTGAGCCACAGCGGTTGGTCTACACCTTC. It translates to CASSIEPQRLVYTF. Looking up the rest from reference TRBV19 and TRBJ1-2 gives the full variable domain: DGGITQSPKYLFRKEGQNVTLSCEQNLNHDAMYWYRQDPGQGLRLIYYSQIVNDFQKGDIAEGYSVSREKKESFPLTVTSAQKNPTAFYLCASSIEPQRLVYTFGSGTRLTVV.

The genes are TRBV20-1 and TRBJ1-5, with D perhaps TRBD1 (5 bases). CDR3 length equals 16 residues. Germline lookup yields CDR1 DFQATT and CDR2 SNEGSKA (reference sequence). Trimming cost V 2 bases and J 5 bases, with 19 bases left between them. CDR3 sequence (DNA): TGCAGTGCTAGACTACGGAGGGGTTTGTTTGATCAGCCCCAGCATTTT. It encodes CSARLRRGLFDQPQHF.

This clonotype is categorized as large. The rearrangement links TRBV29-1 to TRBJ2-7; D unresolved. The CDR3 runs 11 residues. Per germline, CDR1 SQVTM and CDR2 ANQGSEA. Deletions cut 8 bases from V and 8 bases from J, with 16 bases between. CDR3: CSLNDGAKQYF. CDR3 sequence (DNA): TGCAGCCTGAATGATGGTGCCAAGCAGTACTTC.

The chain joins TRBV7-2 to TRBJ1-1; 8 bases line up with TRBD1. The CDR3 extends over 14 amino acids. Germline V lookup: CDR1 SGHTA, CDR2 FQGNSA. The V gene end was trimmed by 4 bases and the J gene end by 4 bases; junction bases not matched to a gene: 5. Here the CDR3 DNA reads TGTGCCAGCAGCTCAGGGGGCGTTATCACTGAAGCTTTCTTT. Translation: CASSSGGVITEAFF.

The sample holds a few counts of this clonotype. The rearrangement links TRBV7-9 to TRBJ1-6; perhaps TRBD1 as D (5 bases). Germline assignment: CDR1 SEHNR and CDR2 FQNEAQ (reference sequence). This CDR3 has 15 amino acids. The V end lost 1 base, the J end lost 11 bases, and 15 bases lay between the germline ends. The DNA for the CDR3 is TGTGCCAGCAGCTTAGATGGGGGGGGGACTGCACCCCTCCACTTT. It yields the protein CASSLDGGGTAPLHF. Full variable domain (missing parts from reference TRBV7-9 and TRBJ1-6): DTGVSQNPRHKITKRGQNVTFRCDPISEHNRLYWYRQTLGQGPEFLTYFQNEAQLEKSRLLSDRFSAERPKGSFSTLEIQRTEQGDSAMYLCASSLDGGGTAPLHFGNGTRLTVT.

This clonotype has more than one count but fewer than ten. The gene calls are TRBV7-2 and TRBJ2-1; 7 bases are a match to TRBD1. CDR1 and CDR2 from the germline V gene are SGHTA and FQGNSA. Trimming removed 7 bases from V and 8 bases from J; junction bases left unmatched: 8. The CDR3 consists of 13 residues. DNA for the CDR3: TGTGCCAGCACCGGACAGGTAAGGGATGAGCAGTTCTTC. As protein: CASTGQVRDEQFF.

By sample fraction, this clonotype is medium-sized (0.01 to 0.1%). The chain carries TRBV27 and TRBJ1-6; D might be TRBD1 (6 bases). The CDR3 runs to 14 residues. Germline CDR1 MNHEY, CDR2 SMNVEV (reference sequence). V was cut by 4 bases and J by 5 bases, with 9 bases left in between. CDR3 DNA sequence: TGTGCCAGCAGTTCGGGACACCATAATTCACCCCTCCACTTT. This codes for CASSSGHHNSPLHF.

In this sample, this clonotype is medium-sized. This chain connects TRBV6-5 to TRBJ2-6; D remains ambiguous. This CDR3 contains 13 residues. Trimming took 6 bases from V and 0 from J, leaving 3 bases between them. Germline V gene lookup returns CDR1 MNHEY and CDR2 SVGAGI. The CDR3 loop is CASRPSGANVLTF. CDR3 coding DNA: TGTGCCAGCAGACCCTCTGGGGCCAACGTCCTGACTTTC.

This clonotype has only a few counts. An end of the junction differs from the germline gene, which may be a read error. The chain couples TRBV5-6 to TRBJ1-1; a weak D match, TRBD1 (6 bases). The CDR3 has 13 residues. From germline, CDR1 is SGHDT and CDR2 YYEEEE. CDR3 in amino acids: CASSPGTLTEAFF. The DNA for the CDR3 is TGCGCCAGCAGCCCCGGGACACTCACTGAAGCTTTCTTT.

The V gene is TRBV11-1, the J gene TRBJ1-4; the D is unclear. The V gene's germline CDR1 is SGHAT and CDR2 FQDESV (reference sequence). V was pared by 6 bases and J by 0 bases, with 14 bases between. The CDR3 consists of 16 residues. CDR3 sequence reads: CASSERAIATNEKLFF. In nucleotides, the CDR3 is TGTGCCAGCAGTGAACGGGCTATTGCAACTAATGAAAAACTGTTTTTT.

The CDR3 nucleotides are TGTGCCAGCAGCTTGAGCGGGCGAGATAACTATGGCTACACCTTC. Amino acid sequence: CASSLSGRDNYGYTF. The chain carries TRBV7-9 and TRBJ1-2; D gene uncertain. The CDR3 contains 15 residues. Trimming took 3 bases from V and 1 from J, leaving 12 bases between them. Germline loops: CDR1 SEHNR, CDR2 FQNEAQ (reference sequence). The full variable domain, its missing parts supplied by reference TRBV7-9 and TRBJ1-2, is DTGVSQNPRHKITKRGQNVTFRCDPISEHNRLYWYRQTLGQGPEFLTYFQNEAQLEKSRLLSDRFSAERPKGSFSTLEIQRTEQGDSAMYLCASSLSGRDNYGYTFGSGTRLTVV.

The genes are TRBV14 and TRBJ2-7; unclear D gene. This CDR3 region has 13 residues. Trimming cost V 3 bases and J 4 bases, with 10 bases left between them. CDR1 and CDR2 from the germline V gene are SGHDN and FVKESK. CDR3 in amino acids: CASSHAGPYEQYF. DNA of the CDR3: TGTGCCAGCAGCCACGCAGGCCCTTACGAGCAGTACTTC. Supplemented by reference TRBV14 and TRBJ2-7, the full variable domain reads EAGVTQFPSHSVIEKGQTVTLRCDPISGHDNLYWYRRVMGKEIKFLLHFVKESKQDESGMPNNRFLAERTGGTYSTLKVQPAELEDSGVYFCASSHAGPYEQYFGPGTRLTVT.

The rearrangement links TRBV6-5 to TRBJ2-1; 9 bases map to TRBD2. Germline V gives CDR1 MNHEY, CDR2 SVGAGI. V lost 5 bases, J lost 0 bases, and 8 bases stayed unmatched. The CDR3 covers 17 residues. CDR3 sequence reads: CASSASGTQGSYNEQFF. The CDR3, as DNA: TGTGCCAGCAGTGCTAGCGGGACCCAGGGCTCCTACAATGAGCAGTTCTTC.

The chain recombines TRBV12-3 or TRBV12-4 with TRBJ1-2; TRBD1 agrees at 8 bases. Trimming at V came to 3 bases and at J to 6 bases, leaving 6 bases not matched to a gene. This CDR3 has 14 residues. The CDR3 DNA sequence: TGTGCCAGCAGTTTCGAGGACAGGGCTCATGGCTACACCTTC. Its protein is CASSFEDRAHGYTF.

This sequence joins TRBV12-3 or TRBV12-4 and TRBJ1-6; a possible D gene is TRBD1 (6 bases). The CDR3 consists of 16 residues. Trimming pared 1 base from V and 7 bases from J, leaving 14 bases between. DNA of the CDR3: TGTGCCAGCAGTTTAGGGAACAGGGTTAGGAATTCACCCCTCCACTTT. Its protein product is CASSLGNRVRNSPLHF.